One and the same sample provided the 29 T cell receptor beta chains below, sequenced in a study of T cell clonotyping in hematopoietic cell transplantation. The method was immunoSEQ multiplex PCR; TCRdb's version includes in-frame clones alone and lacks a portion of them. The sample consists of 25,000 to 35,000 clones, just over 90% of them appearing once. This sample's time point: recipient sample about 28 days before transplant, after cytoreduction. The sequences come from peripheral blood mononuclear cells, collected before stem cell transplant. All receptors come from a man in his fifties with acute myeloid leukemia. Some clones in this sample may be carry-over from other donors' samples.

This clone was recorded once. The genes are TRBV5-8 and TRBJ2-5; D call uncertain. Germline CDR1 SGHTS, CDR2 YDEGEE. V lost 1 base to trimming and J lost 4 bases, with 8 bases between them. The CDR3 totals 13 residues. CDR3 protein: CASSLFMGETQYF. The DNA for the CDR3 is TGTGCCAGCAGCTTGTTTATGGGAGAGACCCAGTACTTC.

The gene calls are TRBV5-6 and TRBJ1-2; TRBD1 might be the D (6 bases). Trimming removed 7 bases at V and 6 bases at J, with 16 bases between. The germline CDR1 and CDR2 sequences are SGHDT and YYEEEE. The CDR3 consists of 13 residues. This chain's CDR3 is CASATGSRHGYTF. In DNA, the CDR3 is TGTGCCAGCGCTACAGGGTCAAGGCATGGCTACACCTTC.

The V and J genes are TRBV7-2 and TRBJ1-2; 7 bases are shared with TRBD1. Germline CDR1 is SGHTA and CDR2 is FQGNSA. The length of the CDR3 is 15 residues. The junction had 10 bases not matched to a gene; V was cut back by 6 bases and J by 3 bases. The CDR3 DNA reads TGTGCCAGCAGGGTACCCGACAGGGCCTACTATGGCTACACCTTC. Its protein is CASRVPDRAYYGYTF. Full variable domain (outside the CDR3, taken from reference TRBV7-2 and TRBJ1-2): GAGVSQSPSNKVTEKGKDVELRCDPISGHTALYWYRQSLGQGLEFLIYFQGNSAPDKSGLPSDRFSAERTGGSVSTLTIQRTQQEDSAVYLCASRVPDRAYYGYTFGSGTRLTVV.

The rearrangement uses TRBV11-2 and TRBJ2-5; the match to TRBD1 covers 7 bases. The CDR3 contains 13 residues. Germline loops: CDR1 SGHAT, CDR2 FQNNGV. The ends lost 8 bases at V and 3 bases at J; junction bases unmatched: 6. Written as DNA, the CDR3 is TGTGCCAGCGGTCGGGACAGAGAAGAGACCCAGTACTTC. Translated: CASGRDREETQYF.

The gene calls are TRBV2 and TRBJ2-5, with 8 bases fitting TRBD2. CDR1 is SNHLY and CDR2 is FYNNEI in the germline V gene. After removal of 6 bases from V and 4 bases from J, the junction contained 7 bases not matched to a gene. CDR3 length equals 14 residues. In nucleotides, the CDR3 is TGTGCCAGCAGGCTACGGGAGGGCATAGAGACCCAGTACTTC. It is translated as CASRLREGIETQYF.

This clone was observed once. This rearrangement joins TRBV7-2 to TRBJ2-5; D possibly corresponds to TRBD1 (6 bases). Germline V gene sequence: CDR1 SGHTA, CDR2 FQGNSA. CDR3 size: 12 residues. Trimming left V 6 bases short and J 5 bases short, with 10 bases between. The CDR3 region is CASSGQMETQYF. CDR3 coding DNA: TGTGCCAGCAGTGGACAGATGGAGACCCAGTACTTC. Full variable domain (rest looked up from reference TRBV7-2 and TRBJ2-5): GAGVSQSPSNKVTEKGKDVELRCDPISGHTALYWYRQSLGQGLEFLIYFQGNSAPDKSGLPSDRFSAERTGGSVSTLTIQRTQQEDSAVYLCASSGQMETQYFGPGTRLLVL.

This rearrangement joins TRBV19 to TRBJ2-1, with TRBD2 identical over 13 bases. CDR1 and CDR2 (germline): LNHDA, SQIVND (reference sequence). Trimming cost V 7 bases and J 3 bases; bases outside gene matches: 3. The CDR3 is 15 residues long. CDR3 in DNA: TGTGCCAGTATAGGGACTAGCGGGAACTACAATGAGCAGTTCTTC. Its protein product is CASIGTSGNYNEQFF.

The V and J genes are TRBV20-1 and TRBJ2-1, with D perhaps matching TRBD2 (5 bases). V lost 6 bases and J lost 8, with 11 bases in between. Germline-derived CDR1 and CDR2 are DFQATT and SNEGSKA (reference sequence). The CDR3 consists of 11 residues. CDR3 sequence (DNA): TGCAGTGCGTCCGGACTTGATGAGCAGTTCTTC. The encoded protein is CSASGLDEQFF.

This sequence joins TRBV10-3 and TRBJ2-3, with TRBD2 as a possible D gene (6 bases). Germline CDR1 is ENHRY and CDR2 is SYGVKD. V lost 0 bases to trimming and J lost 14 bases, with 24 bases between them. The CDR3 is 16 residues long. The CDR3 loop is CAISESKPSSGSWPYF. The CDR3 nucleotides read TGTGCCATCAGTGAGTCGAAACCTTCAAGCGGGTCCTGGCCGTATTTT.

CDR3: CASSLGGRPTSLHF. CDR3 nucleotides: TGTGCCAGCAGCTTAGGGGGCAGGCCCACCAGCCTCCACTTT. The chain joins TRBV11-2 to TRBJ1-6, with D possibly matching TRBD1 (5 bases). Germline V lookup: CDR1 SGHAT, CDR2 FQNNGV. The ends were cut back, 1 base at V and 15 bases at J, with 16 bases in the middle. The CDR3 is 14 amino acids.

The DNA for the CDR3 is TGTGCCAGCAGCTCCCCAGGGGCCATCTCTACTTCTGGAAACACCATATATTTT. Protein sequence: CASSSPGAISTSGNTIYF. V is TRBV7-9 and J is TRBJ1-3; TRBD1 might be the D (6 bases). The germline CDR1 and CDR2 sequences are SEHNR and FQNEAQ (reference sequence). V was trimmed by 4 bases and J by 1 base, leaving 20 bases between them. The CDR3 extends over 18 amino acids.

The chain links TRBV9 to TRBJ2-3; 7 nucleotides align to TRBD1. The germline V gene has CDR1 SGDLS and CDR2 YYNGEE. CDR3 length: 15 residues. Losses at the gene ends were 3 bases for V and 0 bases for J; bases not matched to a gene: 4. CDR3 loop: CASSAGQFSTDTQYF. In nucleotides, the CDR3 is TGTGCCAGCAGCGCGGGACAGTTTAGCACAGATACGCAGTATTTT.

This chain links TRBV19 with TRBJ2-2, with 8 bases that match TRBD1. Germline loops: CDR1 LNHDA, CDR2 SQIVND (reference sequence). J gave up 4 bases and V 3 bases, and 4 bases lay outside the gene matches. The CDR3 runs 15 residues. CDR3 DNA sequence: TGTGCCAGTAGTATTTGGGGACAGGCCACCGGGGAGCTGTTTTTT. Its translation: CASSIWGQATGELFF.

The chain joins TRBV6-1 to TRBJ2-5; 8 bases align to TRBD1. The CDR3 totals 14 residues. After removal of 5 bases from V and 1 base from J, the junction contained 3 bases not matched to a gene. Per the germline V gene, CDR1 is MNHNS and CDR2 is SASEGT. The CDR3, as DNA: TGTGCCAGCAGTCGGGGACAGGCCCAAGAGACCCAGTACTTC. It yields the protein CASSRGQAQETQYF.

The chain links TRBV29-1 to TRBJ1-5, with D perhaps TRBD1 (6 bases). Deletions cut 3 bases from V and 7 bases from J, with 13 bases between. The germline CDR1 and CDR2 sequences are SQVTM and ANQGSEA. The CDR3 totals 13 residues. DNA of the CDR3: TGCAGCGTTGAGGGGGCGCGGGGCCAGCCCCAGCATTTT. It codes for CSVEGARGQPQHF.

V usage is TRBV4-1 and J usage is TRBJ2-7; 9 nucleotides agree with TRBD1. The junction had 6 bases not matched to a gene; V was cut back by 0 bases and J by 3 bases. The germline gives CDR1 MGHRA, CDR2 YSYEKL. This CDR3 has 16 amino acids. Here the CDR3 DNA reads TGCGCCAGCAGCCAAGATAGCGGACAGGGGATCTACGAGCAGTACTTC. Its translation: CASSQDSGQGIYEQYF.

The CDR3 sequence is CASSEYGGGYEQYF. The CDR3 region has the DNA TGTGCCAGCAGTGAATATGGGGGAGGATACGAGCAGTACTTC. This chain joins TRBV2 and TRBJ2-7; tentative D call: TRBD2 (6 bases). V was pared by 2 bases and J by 4 bases, with 12 bases between. There are 14 residues in the CDR3. Germline V gene data show CDR1 as SNHLY and CDR2 as FYNNEI.

Only one count was recorded for this clone. V gene TRBV6-1 combines with J gene TRBJ2-7; maybe TRBD2 (7 bases). V was trimmed by 5 bases and J by 6 bases, leaving 20 bases between them. The CDR3 is 15 residues long. In germline, CDR1 is MNHNS, CDR2 SASEGT. CDR3: CASSTPSGGALEQYF. The CDR3 DNA reads as TGTGCCAGCAGTACCCCTAGTGGGGGGGCCCTCGAGCAGTACTTC.

This chain links TRBV7-2 with TRBJ1-6; 7 nucleotides agree with TRBD1. This CDR3 has 16 residues. Germline V gives CDR1 SGHTA, CDR2 FQGNSA. Trimming at V came to 1 base and at J to 7 bases, leaving 7 bases not matched to a gene. The CDR3 loop reads CASSLGQGGGNSPLHF. CDR3 nucleotides: TGTGCCAGCAGCTTAGGACAGGGAGGAGGAAATTCACCCCTCCACTTT.

This chain connects TRBV11-3 to TRBJ1-2; the D gene is possibly TRBD1 (6 bases). The CDR3 runs to 14 residues. V was clipped by 0 bases and J by 3 bases, with 8 bases between them. Germline loops: CDR1 SGHNT, CDR2 YENEEA. For the CDR3, the DNA is TGTGCCAGCAGCTTAGAAGGGGGGGACTATGGCTACACCTTC. Its translation: CASSLEGGDYGYTF.

The J gene is TRBJ2-3, the V gene TRBV29-1; 9 bases are a match to TRBD2. V was clipped by 1 base and J by 0 bases; unmatched bases: 5. The CDR3 runs to 16 residues. Per the germline V gene, CDR1 is SQVTM and CDR2 is ANQGSEA. The CDR3, as DNA: TGCAGCGTTGAAGGGGGGGCGGGAGGGAGCACAGATACGCAGTATTTT. Its translation: CSVEGGAGGSTDTQYF.

This sequence joins TRBV6-5 and TRBJ1-1; tentatively, D is TRBD1 (6 bases). The CDR3 is made up of 13 amino acids. Germline lookup yields CDR1 MNHEY and CDR2 SVGAGI. The germline V and J ends were trimmed by 2 bases and 5 bases, with 9 bases remaining between them. The CDR3 nucleotides are TGTGCCAGCAGTTACAGGGGGTGGACTGAAGCTTTCTTT. It translates to CASSYRGWTEAFF.

The chain joins TRBV7-8 to TRBJ2-7; unclear D gene. The CDR3 contains 14 residues. The V end was cut by 1 base, the J end by 3 bases, with 10 bases between. In germline, CDR1 is SGHVS, CDR2 FQNEAQ. The CDR3 bases are TGTGCCAGCAGCTTAGGTAGTAGGGACTACGAGCAGTACTTC. It is translated as CASSLGSRDYEQYF.

In its sample, this clone was seen once. CDR3 sequence (DNA): TGTGCCAGCAGCTTAGGCGTTAGAGAGCCCGAGCAGTACTTC. This codes for CASSLGVREPEQYF. The chain couples TRBV7-9 to TRBJ2-7, with D unresolved. With 1 base removed from V and 6 bases from J, the gap between germline ends came to 13 bases. The CDR3 is 14 amino acids. Germline CDR1 reads SEHNR; CDR2 reads FQNEAQ (reference sequence).

This clone appeared a few times. The CDR3 sequence is CAWSITGGYNSPLHF. CDR3 bases: TGTGCCTGGAGTATAACGGGGGGCTATAATTCACCCCTCCACTTT. The chain combines TRBV30 with TRBJ1-6, with TRBD1 as a possible D gene (5 bases). Germline lookup yields CDR1 GTSNPN and CDR2 SVGIG (reference sequence). There are 15 residues in the CDR3. The V end was cut by 2 bases, the J end by 3 bases, with 11 bases between.

This rearrangement joins TRBV7-8 to TRBJ2-1; D is perhaps TRBD2 (5 bases). The ends were cut back, 1 base at V and 5 bases at J, with 12 bases in the middle. The CDR3 loop spans 15 amino acids. Germline V CDR1 and CDR2: SGHVS, FQNEAQ. This CDR3 reads CASSLVIVGNNEQFF. CDR3 DNA sequence: TGTGCCAGCAGCTTAGTTATCGTCGGGAACAATGAGCAGTTCTTC.

V usage is TRBV28 and J usage is TRBJ1-5; TRBD1 is a possible D gene (5 bases). The CDR3 has 17 residues. V dropped 2 bases and J dropped 3 bases, with 17 bases sitting between them. Germline CDR1 reads MDHEN; CDR2 reads SYDVKM. The CDR3 loop is CASSLPSGRDINQPQHF. The CDR3 DNA reads as TGTGCCAGCAGTTTACCCTCGGGCAGGGATATCAATCAGCCCCAGCATTTT.

This rearrangement joins TRBV18 to TRBJ2-2; no clear D gene. Germline CDR1 KGHSH, CDR2 LQKENI. Deletions cut 5 bases from V and 0 bases from J, with 13 bases between. The CDR3 has 16 residues. The CDR3 reads CASSAYSNSNTGELFF. The CDR3, as DNA: TGTGCCAGCTCAGCTTACTCAAATTCGAACACCGGGGAGCTGTTTTTT.

This chain joins TRBV7-2 and TRBJ2-4; D is unclear. This CDR3 has 15 residues. V was trimmed by 5 bases and J by 2 bases, leaving 13 bases between them. The germline V gene has CDR1 SGHTA and CDR2 FQGNSA. The CDR3 coding sequence is TGTGCCAGCAGCCCTCAACTAAGAACCAAAAACATTCAGTACTTC. This translates into CASSPQLRTKNIQYF.